Listed here are 17 T cell receptor beta chains from one sample, sequenced in a study of T-cell memory formation after mild COVID-19 (dated by TCRdb to about 2021). Library method: 5' RACE. TCRdb names Illumina NovaSeq 6000 as the instrument used. TCRdb cleaned the public reads at Q25 with fastp, built clones with MiXCR and kept in-frame beta chains. Here each entry gathers all rows of one CDR3 protein and keeps the most common genes and DNA. For this sample there are 190,000 or so distinct CDR3 sequences; roughly 23% appear just once. The ten largest account for 23% of the sample. Sequenced material: PBMCs or a T cell subset sorted from them (not recorded which). The origin of the receptors is an adult woman who had mild COVID-19 (a few samples of this study predate the infection). The sample titles of this study are shuffled in the database, so cell type and time point are left out; the donor was told from shared clones.

This clonotype was observed a handful of times. This sequence joins TRBV30 and TRBJ2-7; a weak D match, TRBD2 (5 bases). Germline CDR1 and CDR2: GTSNPN and SVGIG (reference sequence). Trimming took 4 bases from V and 3 from J, leaving 7 bases between them. This CDR3 is 11 amino acids long. The CDR3 nucleotides read TGTGCCTGGACTGCGGGCTACGAGCAGTACTTC. It codes for CAWTAGYEQYF.

The table lists this clonotype with a few counts. The genes are TRBV6-5 and TRBJ2-5; perhaps TRBD1 as D (6 bases). Trimming removed 5 bases from V and 5 bases from J, with 12 bases in between. Germline assignment: CDR1 MNHEY and CDR2 SVGAGI. This CDR3 spans 13 amino acids. The CDR3 DNA is TGTGCCAGCAGTCATACAGGGTTCGAGACCCAGTACTTC. Protein product: CASSHTGFETQYF.

V gene TRBV19 combines with J gene TRBJ2-7; tentative D call: TRBD1 (6 bases). The CDR3 has 14 amino acids. CDR1 LNHDA and CDR2 SQIVND come from the germline V gene (reference sequence). Trimming left V 6 bases short and J 4 bases short, with 16 bases between. The CDR3 reads CASSPDRLKYEQYF. The CDR3 DNA sequence: TGTGCCAGTAGCCCAGACAGGCTTAAATACGAGCAGTACTTC. The full variable domain, rest sourced from reference TRBV19 and TRBJ2-7, is DGGITQSPKYLFRKEGQNVTLSCEQNLNHDAMYWYRQDPGQGLRLIYYSQIVNDFQKGDIAEGYSVSREKKESFPLTVTSAQKNPTAFYLCASSPDRLKYEQYFGPGTRLTVT.

This chain uses TRBV5-1 with TRBJ2-1, with 11 bases that match TRBD1. Germline V gene lookup returns CDR1 SGHRS and CDR2 YFSETQ. The length of the CDR3 is 14 residues. V gave up 5 bases and J gave up 10 bases; unmatched junction bases: 8. As DNA, the CDR3 is TGCGCCAGCAGGGAGGAGGGACAGGGGGACGAGCAGTTCTTC. It encodes CASREEGQGDEQFF.

CDR3 coding DNA: TGCGCCAGCAGCTTTCCAGGGGGCGCCTGGTTGGATGAGCAGTTCTTC. Its protein product is CASSFPGGAWLDEQFF. The V gene is TRBV4-1, the J gene TRBJ2-1, with 8 bases fitting TRBD1. CDR3 length: 16 amino acids. Germline CDR1 reads MGHRA; CDR2 reads YSYEKL. Losses at the gene ends were 5 bases for V and 8 bases for J; bases not matched to a gene: 14.

The chain joins TRBV7-9 to TRBJ2-7; 8 bases agree with TRBD1. This CDR3 region has 16 residues. J was trimmed by 2 bases and V by 2 bases; bases with no gene match: 8. Germline values: CDR1 SEHNR, CDR2 FQNEAQ (reference sequence). CDR3 coding DNA: TGTGCCAGCAGCTTAAGGTCCGGGACAGGAACCTACGAGCAGTACTTC. It yields the protein CASSLRSGTGTYEQYF.

This clonotype was detected ten times or more. The chain is built from TRBV20-1 and TRBJ2-1; weak D call: TRBD2 (5 bases). CDR1 is DFQATT and CDR2 is SNEGSKA in the germline V gene (reference sequence). Trimming pared 6 bases from V and 2 bases from J, leaving 14 bases between. The CDR3 length is 14 residues. This CDR3 is CSANREFTYNEQFF. CDR3 in DNA: TGCAGTGCGAATCGGGAATTCACCTACAATGAGCAGTTCTTC.

The chain employs TRBV9 and TRBJ2-5, with 11 positions matching TRBD2. The CDR3 consists of 15 residues. CDR1 and CDR2 (germline): SGDLS, YYNGEE. V was clipped by 3 bases and J by 2 bases; unmatched bases: 3. CDR3 sequence: CASSASGGTQETQYF. The CDR3 bases are TGTGCCAGCAGCGCTAGCGGGGGGACTCAAGAGACCCAGTACTTC.

CDR3 DNA: TGTGCCACCACCGAGGGGGGTGGCACTGAAGCTTTCTTT. Protein product: CATTEGGGTEAFF. This chain joins TRBV9 and TRBJ1-1; maybe TRBD1 (6 bases). Trimming pared 9 bases from V and 4 bases from J, leaving 16 bases between. Germline V gene data show CDR1 as SGDLS and CDR2 as YYNGEE. This CDR3 comprises 13 residues.

This clonotype was detected ten times or more. The J gene is TRBJ1-2, the V gene TRBV13, with D possibly TRBD1 on 5 matching bases. The CDR3 is made up of 17 amino acids. V lost 4 bases, J lost 13 bases, and 31 bases lay in between. CDR1 and CDR2 (germline): PRHDT, FYEKMQ (reference sequence). In DNA form, the CDR3 reads TGTGCCAGCAGCTACCAACGACGGGAAGGAGGGGACCTGTGCTGCACCTTC. Encoded protein: CASSYQRREGGDLCCTF.

This sequence joins TRBV30 and TRBJ2-4; unclear D gene. The CDR3 contains 14 residues. Trimming stripped 1 base from V and 6 bases from J, with 13 bases between. Germline V lookup: CDR1 GTSNPN, CDR2 SVGIG (reference sequence). CDR3 loop: CAWSDEENGNIQYF. CDR3 in DNA: TGTGCCTGGAGTGATGAGGAAAATGGAAACATTCAGTACTTC.

The J gene is TRBJ2-7, the V gene TRBV20-1; D is perhaps TRBD1 (6 bases). Deletions cut 0 bases from V and 2 bases from J, with 14 bases between. Germline V lookup: CDR1 DFQATT, CDR2 SNEGSKA (reference sequence). The CDR3 consists of 15 residues. The CDR3 spells CSARDGGRRPYEQYF. The CDR3 DNA follows: TGCAGTGCTAGAGATGGGGGCAGGCGGCCCTACGAGCAGTACTTC.

The chain carries TRBV2 and TRBJ1-1; D possibly corresponds to TRBD1 (6 bases). The CDR3 covers 14 residues. CDR1 is SNHLY, CDR2 FYNNEI, per germline. Trimming pared 1 base from V and 4 bases from J, leaving 10 bases between. The CDR3 here is CASSEDRVATEAFF. CDR3 bases: TGTGCCAGCAGTGAAGACAGGGTCGCCACTGAAGCTTTCTTT.

The chain couples TRBV4-1 to TRBJ2-5; possible D gene TRBD2, 5 bases. The V gene lost 1 base and the J gene lost 0 bases, with 9 bases spanning the gap. The CDR3 runs to 15 residues. In germline, CDR1 is MGHRA, CDR2 YSYEKL. This chain's CDR3 is CASSQVPGYQETQYF. DNA of the CDR3: TGCGCCAGCAGCCAAGTCCCGGGGTACCAAGAGACCCAGTACTTC.

The chain combines TRBV12-3 or TRBV12-4 with TRBJ2-2; D gene ambiguous. The CDR3 runs 12 residues. V was clipped by 6 bases and J by 0 bases, with 2 bases between them. The CDR3 loop is CASRSNTGELFF. In DNA, the CDR3 is TGTGCCAGCAGGTCGAACACCGGGGAGCTGTTTTTT.

V gene TRBV7-9 combines with J gene TRBJ1-1; 7 positions match TRBD1. The V segment lost 5 bases and the J segment 1 base; nucleotides outside the gene matches: 10. Germline V gene sequence: CDR1 SEHNR, CDR2 FQNEAQ (reference sequence). This CDR3 is built from 16 residues. The CDR3 is CASSPRGRGGNTEAFF. The CDR3, as DNA: TGTGCCAGCAGCCCTAGGGGGCGAGGGGGGAACACTGAAGCTTTCTTT.

Only a few counts were recorded for this clonotype. The rearrangement uses TRBV11-2 and TRBJ1-1; D unclear. CDR1 is SGHAT, CDR2 FQNNGV, per germline. V lost 5 bases and J 6 bases, leaving 7 bases between the germline ends. The CDR3 has 11 amino acids. The CDR3 DNA is TGTGCCAGCAGCCACCACGCTGAAGCTTTCTTT. This gives the protein CASSHHAEAFF.